A single sample gave rise to the 21 T cell receptor beta chains below, sequenced in a study of blood T cell repertoires in COVID-19. The method was immunoSEQ multiplex PCR; TCRdb's version includes in-frame clones alone and lacks a portion of them. The repertoire holds around 67,000 clones, around 82% seen once, with about 5% in the top ten. The sequenced sample was peripheral blood. Receptor source: a man aged 45 to 65 with active COVID-19.

V gene TRBV19 combines with J gene TRBJ2-7, with D perhaps TRBD1 (5 bases). Germline CDR1 reads LNHDA; CDR2 reads SQIVND (reference sequence). CDR3 size: 14 residues. Trimming removed 6 bases at V and 4 bases at J, with 16 bases between. CDR3 sequence: CASSSRTPRYEQYF. The CDR3 nucleotides are TGTGCCAGTAGCTCCCGGACACCCCGGTACGAGCAGTACTTC. The full variable domain, with the rest looked up from reference TRBV19 and TRBJ2-7, is DGGITQSPKYLFRKEGQNVTLSCEQNLNHDAMYWYRQDPGQGLRLIYYSQIVNDFQKGDIAEGYSVSREKKESFPLTVTSAQKNPTAFYLCASSSRTPRYEQYFGPGTRLTVT.

The V gene is TRBV11-3, the J gene TRBJ2-1, with D possibly matching TRBD2 (5 bases). CDR1 and CDR2 (germline): SGHNT, YENEEA. The CDR3 is 15 amino acids. The ends were cut back, 4 bases at V and 2 bases at J, with 12 bases in the middle. The CDR3 spells CASSSEAAPYNEQFF. Here the CDR3 DNA reads TGTGCCAGCAGCTCAGAAGCGGCTCCCTACAATGAGCAGTTCTTC. The full variable domain, its missing parts supplied by reference TRBV11-3 and TRBJ2-1, is EAGVVQSPRYKIIEKKQPVAFWCNPISGHNTLYWYLQNLGQGPELLIRYENEEAVDDSQLPKDRFSAERLKGVDSTLKIQPAELGDSAVYLCASSSEAAPYNEQFFGPGTRLTVL.

This chain uses TRBV2 with TRBJ2-7; D might be TRBD2 (5 bases). CDR1 SNHLY and CDR2 FYNNEI come from the germline V gene. The V and J ends lost 6 bases and 7 bases respectively, with 19 bases between them. This CDR3 is 14 amino acids long. CDR3 sequence reads: CASRGQPDGEEQYF. The CDR3, as DNA: TGTGCCAGCAGAGGGCAGCCCGATGGGGAGGAGCAGTACTTC.

This chain's CDR3 is CASSQERDWSNNEQFF. CDR3 DNA sequence: TGTGCCAGCAGCCAAGAAAGGGACTGGTCGAACAATGAGCAGTTCTTC. The J gene is TRBJ2-1, the V gene TRBV3-1 (or the pseudogene TRBV3-2); D is perhaps TRBD2 (6 bases). Deletions cut 0 bases from V and 5 bases from J, with 14 bases between. The CDR3 contains 16 residues. Germline assignment: CDR1 LGHDT and CDR2 YNNKEL (reference sequence).

The chain carries TRBV5-3 and TRBJ1-2; 8 bases agree with TRBD1. TRBV5-3 is sorted into the ORF group, with uncertain function. CDR3 length: 14 residues. V lost 6 bases to trimming and J lost 3 bases; unmatched junction nucleotides: 7. CDR3 loop: CARIRAGGYYGYTF. In nucleotides, the CDR3 is TGTGCCAGAATAAGGGCAGGGGGCTACTATGGCTACACCTTC.

The genes are TRBV6-1 and TRBJ1-1; a weak D match, TRBD1 (6 bases). V was trimmed by 3 bases and J by 5 bases, leaving 16 bases between them. Per the germline V gene, CDR1 is MNHNS and CDR2 is SASEGT. The CDR3 consists of 15 residues. Here the CDR3 reads CASSETWTVETEAFF. CDR3 nucleotides: TGTGCCAGCAGTGAGACATGGACAGTAGAGACTGAAGCTTTCTTT.

The chain couples TRBV6-6 to TRBJ1-5, with 7 bases that match TRBD1. The germline gives CDR1 MNHNY, CDR2 SVGAGI (reference sequence). The V segment lost 4 bases and the J segment 4 bases; nucleotides outside the gene matches: 7. This CDR3 is 15 amino acids long. The CDR3 is CASSSERGPNQPQHF. The CDR3 DNA reads TGTGCCAGCAGTTCCGAGAGGGGGCCTAATCAGCCCCAGCATTTT.

The chain has TRBV29-1 and TRBJ1-2, with D possibly being TRBD1 (6 bases). Germline V gene data show CDR1 as SQVTM and CDR2 as ANQGSEA. V shed 4 bases and J shed 7 bases, with 7 bases lying between them. The CDR3 runs to 10 residues. CDR3 amino acids: CSVARGGYTF. The CDR3 bases are TGCAGCGTTGCCAGGGGTGGCTACACCTTC.

The chain employs TRBV18 and TRBJ1-3; D not certain. The CDR3 extends over 13 amino acids. In germline, CDR1 is KGHSH, CDR2 LQKENI. V was shortened by 6 bases and J by 0 bases, with 6 bases between the two germline ends. For the CDR3, the DNA is TGTGCCAGCTCCCGGGTCTCTGGAAACACCATATATTTT. Its translation is CASSRVSGNTIYF.

V is TRBV9 and J is TRBJ2-2; D possibly corresponds to TRBD1 (6 bases). V shed 4 bases and J shed 2 bases, with 18 bases lying between them. This CDR3 spans 17 amino acids. The germline V gene has CDR1 SGDLS and CDR2 YYNGEE. For the CDR3, the DNA is TGTGCCAGCAGCCTCAAGGGGGTGGGAAGCAACACCGGGGAGCTGTTTTTT. Translating gives CASSLKGVGSNTGELFF.

The CDR3 loop is CASSPDQAETQYF. The DNA of the CDR3 is TGTGCCAGCTCACCGGATCAGGCAGAGACCCAGTACTTC. This sequence joins TRBV18 and TRBJ2-5; D gene uncertain. CDR1 is KGHSH and CDR2 is LQKENI in the germline V gene. V lost 3 bases and J 4 bases, leaving 9 bases between the germline ends. The CDR3 has 13 residues.

The rearrangement links TRBV7-9 to TRBJ2-1; 8 nucleotides match TRBD1. This CDR3 is 15 amino acids long. The V segment lost 5 bases and the J segment 6 bases; nucleotides outside the gene matches: 9. Germline CDR1 and CDR2: SEHNR and FQNEAQ (reference sequence). The DNA for the CDR3 is TGTGCCAGCAGCACCAAGCCGGGACAGGTCAATGAGCAGTTCTTC. Its translation: CASSTKPGQVNEQFF.

This chain connects TRBV10-2 to TRBJ2-4; 10 nucleotides align to TRBD2. The CDR3 has 12 residues. Germline CDR1 reads WSHSY; CDR2 reads SAAADI. V lost 5 bases and J lost 12; bases outside the gene matches: 4. The CDR3: CASSSGGVNQYF. CDR3 nucleotide sequence: TGCGCCAGCAGTAGCGGGGGGGTCAATCAGTACTTC.

The chain is built from TRBV6-5 and TRBJ2-2; 7 positions agree with TRBD1. V lost 2 bases and J lost 0; bases outside the gene matches: 3. Germline assignment: CDR1 MNHEY and CDR2 SVGAGI. This CDR3 contains 16 residues. The CDR3 nucleotides read TGTGCCAGCAGTTACAGGGGGCCACCGAACACCGGGGAGCTGTTTTTT. Protein: CASSYRGPPNTGELFF.

J is TRBJ1-2 and V is TRBV6-5; D gene unclear. The CDR3 has 14 amino acids. The germline gives CDR1 MNHEY, CDR2 SVGAGI. Trimming cost V 8 bases and J 2 bases, with 15 bases left between them. CDR3 sequence: CASGLGVLNYGYTF. In DNA, the CDR3 is TGTGCCAGCGGACTAGGAGTCCTCAACTATGGCTACACCTTC.

The genes are TRBV4-3 and TRBJ2-1; 7 nucleotides line up with TRBD2. The CDR3 totals 15 residues. Germline values: CDR1 LGHNA, CDR2 YSLEER. V shed 0 bases and J 4 bases; nucleotides not matched to a gene: 3. The CDR3 protein is CASSQDERGYNEQFF. CDR3 in DNA: TGCGCCAGCAGCCAAGATGAGCGGGGTTACAATGAGCAGTTCTTC.

V is TRBV11-1 and J is TRBJ2-2; 7 bases agree with TRBD2. The CDR3 runs to 16 residues. CDR1 and CDR2 from the germline V gene are SGHAT and FQDESV (reference sequence). The ends lost 1 base at V and 0 bases at J; junction bases unmatched: 2. DNA of the CDR3: TGTGCCAGCAGCTTAGGGGAGGGGACGAACACCGGGGAGCTGTTTTTT. Its translation is CASSLGEGTNTGELFF.

J is TRBJ1-6 and V is TRBV6-5, with 7 bases lining up with TRBD1. V lost 7 bases, J lost 2 bases, and 5 bases stayed unmatched. The CDR3 sequence is 15 residues long. Germline CDR1 is MNHEY and CDR2 is SVGAGI. CDR3 DNA: TGTGCCAGCAAGACAGGGTTTACCTATAATTCACCCCTCCACTTT. Its protein is CASKTGFTYNSPLHF.

This clone was seen just once. V usage is TRBV7-9 and J usage is TRBJ2-6; 8 nucleotides line up with TRBD1. Germline lookup yields CDR1 SEHNR and CDR2 FQNEAQ (reference sequence). V dropped 6 bases and J dropped 0; count of bases not matched to a gene: 7. The CDR3 extends over 17 amino acids. CDR3 in DNA: TGTGCCAGCAGATCCGGGACAGGTCTCTCTGGGGCCAACGTCCTGACTTTC. It translates to CASRSGTGLSGANVLTF.

V and J are TRBV7-8 and TRBJ2-7; 8 nucleotides match TRBD1. Germline lookup yields CDR1 SGHVS and CDR2 FQNEAQ. The CDR3 length is 15 residues. J gave up 6 bases and V 6 bases, and 13 bases lay outside the gene matches. In DNA, the CDR3 is TGTGCCAGCAGTATATCAGGGGGCCTAGGGAGCGAGCAGTACTTC. The encoded protein is CASSISGGLGSEQYF.

The chain uses TRBV7-6 and TRBJ2-3; 11 bases are a match to TRBD2. CDR1 and CDR2 from the germline V gene are SGHVS and FNYEAQ. V lost 0 bases, J lost 6 bases, and 5 bases stayed unmatched. CDR3 size: 16 residues. CDR3: CASSLALAGGGDTQYF. The CDR3 DNA is TGTGCCAGCAGCTTAGCTCTAGCGGGAGGTGGGGATACGCAGTATTTT.